This T cell receptor (beta chain) comes out of a study of cytomegalovirus exposure and HLA in healthy donors. Study-level results: In a later analysis, compared with equally common non-associated chains, HLA-associated beta chains were more expanded. There were reportedly fewer N-insertions in an Asian-associated ancestry cluster than the approximately 670-donor mean, in a later analysis. Accounts indicate the classifier identified cytomegalovirus status with strong specificity and sensitivity.

The CDR3 has 15 amino acids. Trimming shortened V by 4 bases and J by 5 bases, and 14 bases separated the two germline ends. Germline values: CDR1 SGHAT, CDR2 FQDESV (reference sequence). PCR used 60 Vbeta primers and 13 Jbeta primers. The data were produced by immunoSEQ multiplex PCR, yet TCRdb's version contains in-frame clones alone and is incomplete. The repertoire has fewer than 200,000 clones, roughly 77% of them found once; the top ten carry 4% to 5.5%. A note on this clone: Its antigen is unidentified.

The clonotype comes from a male donor in good health and CMV-seronegative. The chain joins TRBV11-1 to TRBJ2-2; the D gene is possibly TRBD2 (6 bases). What was sequenced was PBMCs. As DNA, the CDR3 is TGTGCCAGCAGCTACGGGACTCTCATGACCGGGGAGCTGTTTTTT. It yields the protein CASSYGTLMTGELFF. Full variable domain (remainder filled in from reference TRBV11-1 and TRBJ2-2): EAEVAQSPRYKITEKSQAVAFWCDPISGHATLYWYRQILGQGPELLVQFQDESVVDDSQLPKDRFSAERLKGVDSTLKIQPAELGDSAMYLCASSYGTLMTGELFFGEGSRLTVL.